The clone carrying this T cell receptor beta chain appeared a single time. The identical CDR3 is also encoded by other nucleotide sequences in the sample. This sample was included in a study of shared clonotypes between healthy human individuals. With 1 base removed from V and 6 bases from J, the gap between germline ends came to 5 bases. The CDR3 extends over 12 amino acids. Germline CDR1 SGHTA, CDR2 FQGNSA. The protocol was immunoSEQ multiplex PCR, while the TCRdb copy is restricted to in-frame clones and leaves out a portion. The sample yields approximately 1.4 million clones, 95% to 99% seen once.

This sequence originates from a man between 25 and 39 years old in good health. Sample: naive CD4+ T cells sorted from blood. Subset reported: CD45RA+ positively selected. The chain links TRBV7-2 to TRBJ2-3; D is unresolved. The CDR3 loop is CASSLVRDTQYF. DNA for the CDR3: TGTGCCAGCAGCTTAGTTCGGGATACGCAGTATTTT.